This T cell receptor beta chain was captured by sequencing in a study of cytomegalovirus exposure and HLA in healthy donors. About the research overall: The Caucasian-associated ancestry cluster contained 81% of the approximately 400 genotyped donors.

Germline CDR1 and CDR2: KGHSH and LQKENI. This CDR3 is 14 amino acids long. J gave up 1 base and V 4 bases, and 3 bases lay outside the gene matches. To note about this clone: Its antigen is unidentified.

The study, taken as a whole, reports: A list of 150 to 200 TCR beta chains associated with cytomegalovirus was given. Reports showed the classifier diagnosing cytomegalovirus status with high specificity and sensitivity.

Use of 60 Vbeta and 13 Jbeta primers characterized the PCR. TCRdb's table, derived via immunoSEQ multiplex PCR, lists solely in-frame clones and lacks some. The sample table includes approximately 70,000 clones. The V call is TRBV18, the J call TRBJ2-5; 7 bases are shared with TRBD2. The sample was PBMCs. The origin of this receptor is a woman aged 25 to 39 in good health and CMV-seronegative. This CDR3 is CASSRSGGQETQYF. The CDR3 coding sequence is TGTGCCAGCTCACGATCGGGGGGCCAAGAGACCCAGTACTTC. The whole variable domain, remainder taken from reference TRBV18 and TRBJ2-5, is NAGVMQNPRHLVRRRGQEARLRCSPMKGHSHVYWYRQLPEEGLKFMVYLQKENIIDESGMPKERFSAEFPKEGPSILRIQQVVRGDSAAYFCASSRSGGQETQYFGPGTRLLVL.